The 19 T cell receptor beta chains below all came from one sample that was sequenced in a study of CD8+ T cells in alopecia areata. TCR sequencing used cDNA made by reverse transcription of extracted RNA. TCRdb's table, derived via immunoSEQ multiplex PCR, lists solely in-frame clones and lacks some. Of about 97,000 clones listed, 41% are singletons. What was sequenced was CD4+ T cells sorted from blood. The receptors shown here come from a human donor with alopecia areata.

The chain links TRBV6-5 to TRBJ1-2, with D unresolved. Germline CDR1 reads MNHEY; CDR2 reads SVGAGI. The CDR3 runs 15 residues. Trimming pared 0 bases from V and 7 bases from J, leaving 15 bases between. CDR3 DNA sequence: TGTGCCAGCAGTTACTCGCTTCGCACGTTTAGTGGCTACACCTTC. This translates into CASSYSLRTFSGYTF.

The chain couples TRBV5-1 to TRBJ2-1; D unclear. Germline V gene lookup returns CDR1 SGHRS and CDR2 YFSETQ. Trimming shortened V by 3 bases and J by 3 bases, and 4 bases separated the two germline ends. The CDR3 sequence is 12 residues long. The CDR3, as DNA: TGCGCCAGCAGCTCGCTCTACAATGAGCAGTTCTTC. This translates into CASSSLYNEQFF.

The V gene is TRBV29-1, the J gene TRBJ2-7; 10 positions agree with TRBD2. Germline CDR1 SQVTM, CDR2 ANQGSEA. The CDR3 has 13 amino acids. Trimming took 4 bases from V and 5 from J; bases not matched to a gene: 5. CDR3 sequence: CSVAPSGSNEQYF. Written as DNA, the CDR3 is TGCAGCGTTGCTCCTAGCGGGAGTAACGAGCAGTACTTC.

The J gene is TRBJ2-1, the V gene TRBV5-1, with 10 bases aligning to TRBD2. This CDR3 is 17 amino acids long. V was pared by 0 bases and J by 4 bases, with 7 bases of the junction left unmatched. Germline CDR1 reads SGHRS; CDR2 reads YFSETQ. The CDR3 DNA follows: TGCGCCAGCAGCTTGGTTCTAGCGGGAGATTCGTACAATGAGCAGTTCTTC. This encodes CASSLVLAGDSYNEQFF.

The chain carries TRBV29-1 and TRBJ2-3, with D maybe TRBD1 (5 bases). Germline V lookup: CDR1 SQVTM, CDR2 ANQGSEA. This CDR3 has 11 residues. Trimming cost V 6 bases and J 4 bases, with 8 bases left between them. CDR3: CSVTGPDTQYF. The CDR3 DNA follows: TGCAGCGTAACAGGACCAGATACGCAGTATTTT.

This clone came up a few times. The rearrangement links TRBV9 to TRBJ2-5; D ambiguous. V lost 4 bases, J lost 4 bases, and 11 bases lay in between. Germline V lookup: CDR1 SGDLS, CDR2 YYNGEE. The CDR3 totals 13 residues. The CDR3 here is CASSSPGVETQYF. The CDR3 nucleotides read TGTGCCAGCAGCTCCCCCGGAGTAGAGACCCAGTACTTC. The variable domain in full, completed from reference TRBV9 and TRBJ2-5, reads DSGVTQTPKHLITATGQRVTLRCSPRSGDLSVYWYQQSLDQGLQFLIQYYNGEERAKGNILERFSAQQFPDLHSELNLSSLELGDSALYFCASSSPGVETQYFGPGTRLLVL.

CDR3 region: CASSRSLTNTNTGELFF. Here the CDR3 DNA reads TGTGCCAGCTCAAGGAGCCTGACAAATACGAACACCGGGGAGCTGTTTTTT. The rearrangement joins TRBV18 to TRBJ2-2; D not resolved. The CDR3 consists of 17 residues. Germline V CDR1 and CDR2: KGHSH, LQKENI. V gave up 5 bases and J gave up 0 bases, with 16 bases separating them.

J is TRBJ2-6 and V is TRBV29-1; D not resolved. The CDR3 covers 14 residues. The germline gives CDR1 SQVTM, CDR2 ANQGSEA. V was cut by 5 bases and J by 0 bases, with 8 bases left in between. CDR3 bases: TGCAGCGTTCAAAGAGACTCTGGGGCCAACGTCCTGACTTTC. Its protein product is CSVQRDSGANVLTF.

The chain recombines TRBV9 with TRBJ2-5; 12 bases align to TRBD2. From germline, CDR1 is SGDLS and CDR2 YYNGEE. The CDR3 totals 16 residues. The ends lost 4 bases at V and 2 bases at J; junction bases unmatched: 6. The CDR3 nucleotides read TGTGCCAGCAGCCTACTAGCGGGGGGAAATCAAGAGACCCAGTACTTC. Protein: CASSLLAGGNQETQYF.

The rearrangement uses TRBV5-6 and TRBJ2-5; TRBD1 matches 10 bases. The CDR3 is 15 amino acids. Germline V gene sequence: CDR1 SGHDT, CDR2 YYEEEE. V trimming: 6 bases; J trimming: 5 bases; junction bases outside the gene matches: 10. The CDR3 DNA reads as TGTGCCAGCACCGGTTTGGGACAGGGGTTGGAGACCCAGTACTTC. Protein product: CASTGLGQGLETQYF. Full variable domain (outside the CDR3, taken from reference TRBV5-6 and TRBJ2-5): DAGVTQSPTHLIKTRGQQVTLRCSPKSGHDTVSWYQQALGQGPQFIFQYYEEEERQRGNFPDRFSGHQFPNYSSELNVNALLLGDSALYLCASTGLGQGLETQYFGPGTRLLVL.

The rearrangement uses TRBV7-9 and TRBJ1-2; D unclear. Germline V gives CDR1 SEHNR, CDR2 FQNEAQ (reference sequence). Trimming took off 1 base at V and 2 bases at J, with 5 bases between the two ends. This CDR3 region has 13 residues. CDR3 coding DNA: TGTGCCAGCAGCTTAGGAGCAAACTATGGCTACACCTTC. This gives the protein CASSLGANYGYTF. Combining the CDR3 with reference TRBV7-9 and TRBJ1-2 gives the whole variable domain DTGVSQNPRHKITKRGQNVTFRCDPISEHNRLYWYRQTLGQGPEFLTYFQNEAQLEKSRLLSDRFSAERPKGSFSTLEIQRTEQGDSAMYLCASSLGANYGYTFGSGTRLTVV.

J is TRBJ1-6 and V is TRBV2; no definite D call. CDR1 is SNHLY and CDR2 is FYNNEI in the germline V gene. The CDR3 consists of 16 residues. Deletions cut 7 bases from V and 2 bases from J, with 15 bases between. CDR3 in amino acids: CASTRLEGAYNSPLHF. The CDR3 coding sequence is TGTGCCAGCACAAGACTGGAGGGCGCCTATAATTCACCCCTCCACTTT. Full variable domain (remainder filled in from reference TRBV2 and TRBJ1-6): EPEVTQTPSHQVTQMGQEVILRCVPISNHLYFYWYRQILGQKVEFLVSFYNNEISEKSEIFDDQFSVERPDGSNFTLKIRSTKLEDSAMYFCASTRLEGAYNSPLHFGNGTRLTVT.

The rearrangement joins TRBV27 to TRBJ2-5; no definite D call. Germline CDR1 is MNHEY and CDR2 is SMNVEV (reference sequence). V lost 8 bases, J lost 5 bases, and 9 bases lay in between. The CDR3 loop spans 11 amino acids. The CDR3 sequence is CASRERETQYF. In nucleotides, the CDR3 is TGTGCCAGCCGAGAACGGGAGACCCAGTACTTC.

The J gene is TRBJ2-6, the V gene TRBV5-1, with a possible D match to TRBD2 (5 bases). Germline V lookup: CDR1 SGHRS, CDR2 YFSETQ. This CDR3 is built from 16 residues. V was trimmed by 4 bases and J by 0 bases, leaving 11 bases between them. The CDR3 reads CASSKDSTSGANVLTF. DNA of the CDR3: TGCGCCAGCAGCAAGGACTCCACCTCTGGGGCCAACGTCCTGACTTTC.

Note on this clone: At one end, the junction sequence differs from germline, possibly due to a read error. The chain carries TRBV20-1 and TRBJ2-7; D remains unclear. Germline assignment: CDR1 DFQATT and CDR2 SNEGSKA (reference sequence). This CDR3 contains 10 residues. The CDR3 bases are TGCAGTGCTCGGTCCTACGGGCAGTACTTC. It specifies CSARSYGQYF.

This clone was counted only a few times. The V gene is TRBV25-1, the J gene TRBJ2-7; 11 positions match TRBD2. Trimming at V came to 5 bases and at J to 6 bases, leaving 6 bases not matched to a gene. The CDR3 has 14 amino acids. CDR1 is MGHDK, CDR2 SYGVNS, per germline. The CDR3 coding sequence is TGTGCCAGCAGTTTAGCGGGAGGGCTGGGCGAGCAGTACTTC. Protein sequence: CASSLAGGLGEQYF.

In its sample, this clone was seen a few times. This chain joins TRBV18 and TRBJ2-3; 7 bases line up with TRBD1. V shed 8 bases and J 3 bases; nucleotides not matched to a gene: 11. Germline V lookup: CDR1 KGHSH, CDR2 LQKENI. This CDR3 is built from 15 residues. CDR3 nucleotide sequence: TGTGCCAGCCACGGGACGGCAGGGGGAACAGATACGCAGTATTTT. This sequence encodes CASHGTAGGTDTQYF.

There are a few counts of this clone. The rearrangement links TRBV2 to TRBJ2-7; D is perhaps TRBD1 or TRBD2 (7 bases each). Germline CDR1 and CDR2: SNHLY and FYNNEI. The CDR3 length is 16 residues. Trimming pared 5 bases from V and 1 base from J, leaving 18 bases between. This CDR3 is CASSNPGGGSSYEQYF. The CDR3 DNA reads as TGTGCCAGCAGTAACCCAGGGGGGGGGAGTTCCTACGAGCAGTACTTC.

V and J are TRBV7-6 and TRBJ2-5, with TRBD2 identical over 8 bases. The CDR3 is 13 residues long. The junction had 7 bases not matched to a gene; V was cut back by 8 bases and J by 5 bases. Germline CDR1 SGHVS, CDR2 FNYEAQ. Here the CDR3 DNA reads TGTGCCAGCGGCGGGGGGCCGGAGGAGACCCAGTACTTC. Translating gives CASGGGPEETQYF.